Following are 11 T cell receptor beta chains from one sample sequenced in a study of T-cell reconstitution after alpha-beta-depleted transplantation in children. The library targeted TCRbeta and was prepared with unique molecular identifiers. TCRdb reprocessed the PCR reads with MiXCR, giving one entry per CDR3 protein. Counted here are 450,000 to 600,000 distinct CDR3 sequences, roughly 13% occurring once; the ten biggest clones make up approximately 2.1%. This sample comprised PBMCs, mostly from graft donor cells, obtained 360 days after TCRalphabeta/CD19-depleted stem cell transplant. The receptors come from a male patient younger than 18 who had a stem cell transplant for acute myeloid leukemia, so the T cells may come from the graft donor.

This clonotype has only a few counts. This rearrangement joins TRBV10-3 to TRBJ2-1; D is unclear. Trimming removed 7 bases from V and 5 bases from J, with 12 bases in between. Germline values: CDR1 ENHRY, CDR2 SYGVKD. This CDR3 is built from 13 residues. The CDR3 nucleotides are TGTGCCATCAAGGAGATAATCGACAATGAGCAGTTCTTC. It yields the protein CAIKEIIDNEQFF.

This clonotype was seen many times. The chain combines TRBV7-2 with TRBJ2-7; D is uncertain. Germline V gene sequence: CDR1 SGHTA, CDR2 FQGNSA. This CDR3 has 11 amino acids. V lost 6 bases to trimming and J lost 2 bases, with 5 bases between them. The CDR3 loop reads CASSPAYEQYF. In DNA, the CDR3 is TGTGCCAGCAGTCCGGCCTACGAGCAGTACTTC.

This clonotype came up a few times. CDR3 amino acids: CATSRVMTAGGETQYF. In nucleotides, the CDR3 is TGTGCCACCAGCAGAGTCATGACAGCTGGAGGAGAGACCCAGTACTTC. The chain employs TRBV15 and TRBJ2-5, with D tentatively TRBD1 or TRBD2 (5 bases each). Trimming cost V 1 base and J 4 bases, with 16 bases left between them. The CDR3 contains 16 residues. Germline V gene sequence: CDR1 LNHNV, CDR2 YYDKDF (reference sequence). The entire variable domain, with the rest obtained from reference TRBV15 and TRBJ2-5, is as follows: DAMVIQNPRYQVTQFGKPVTLSCSQTLNHNVMYWYQQKSSQAPKLLFHYYDKDFNNEADTPDNFQSRRPNTSFCFLDIRSPGLGDTAMYLCATSRVMTAGGETQYFGPGTRLLVL.

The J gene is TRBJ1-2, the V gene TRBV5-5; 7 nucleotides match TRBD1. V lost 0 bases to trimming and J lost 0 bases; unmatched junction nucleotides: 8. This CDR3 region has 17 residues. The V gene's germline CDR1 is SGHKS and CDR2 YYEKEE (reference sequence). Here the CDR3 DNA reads TGTGCCAGCAGCTTGGTGGACAGGTCGATAGCTAACTATGGCTACACCTTC. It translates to CASSLVDRSIANYGYTF.

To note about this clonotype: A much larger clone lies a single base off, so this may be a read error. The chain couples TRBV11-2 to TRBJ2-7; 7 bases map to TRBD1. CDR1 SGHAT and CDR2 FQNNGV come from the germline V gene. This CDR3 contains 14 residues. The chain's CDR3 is CASSLGDSLYKQYF. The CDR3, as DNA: TGTGCCAGCAGCTTAGGGGACAGCCTCTACAAGCAGTACTTC.

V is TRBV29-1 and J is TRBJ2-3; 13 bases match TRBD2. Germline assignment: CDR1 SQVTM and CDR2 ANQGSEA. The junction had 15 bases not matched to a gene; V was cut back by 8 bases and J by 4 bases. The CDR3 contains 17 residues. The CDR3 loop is CSSLGLGLAGVSDTQYF. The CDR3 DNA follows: TGCAGCTCTCTGGGCCTCGGACTAGCGGGAGTTTCAGATACGCAGTATTTT.

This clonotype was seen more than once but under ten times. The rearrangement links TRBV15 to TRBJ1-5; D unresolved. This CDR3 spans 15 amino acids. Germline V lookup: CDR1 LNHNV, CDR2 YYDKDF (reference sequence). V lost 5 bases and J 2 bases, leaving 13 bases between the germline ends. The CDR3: CATSGPTGGNQPQHF. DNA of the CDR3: TGTGCCACCAGCGGACCAACTGGGGGCAATCAGCCCCAGCATTTT.

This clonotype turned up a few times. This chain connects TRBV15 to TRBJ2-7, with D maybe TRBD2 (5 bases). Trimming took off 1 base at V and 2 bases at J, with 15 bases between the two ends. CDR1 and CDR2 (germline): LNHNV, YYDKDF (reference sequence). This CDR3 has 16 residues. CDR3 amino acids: CATSRVTGSAPYEQYF. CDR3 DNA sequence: TGTGCCACCAGCAGAGTAACGGGTAGCGCTCCCTACGAGCAGTACTTC.

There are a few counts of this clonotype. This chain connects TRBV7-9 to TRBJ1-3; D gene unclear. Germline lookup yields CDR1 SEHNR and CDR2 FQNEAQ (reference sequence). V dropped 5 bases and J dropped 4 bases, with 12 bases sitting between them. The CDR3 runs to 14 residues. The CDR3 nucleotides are TGTGCCAGCAGCCTTAATACGGGGGGAAACACCATATATTTT. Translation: CASSLNTGGNTIYF.

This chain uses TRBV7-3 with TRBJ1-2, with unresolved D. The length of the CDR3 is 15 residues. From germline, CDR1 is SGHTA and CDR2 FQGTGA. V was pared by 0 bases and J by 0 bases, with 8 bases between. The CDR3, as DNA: TGTGCCAGCAGCTTAACGGGTCCTGCTAACTATGGCTACACCTTC. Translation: CASSLTGPANYGYTF.

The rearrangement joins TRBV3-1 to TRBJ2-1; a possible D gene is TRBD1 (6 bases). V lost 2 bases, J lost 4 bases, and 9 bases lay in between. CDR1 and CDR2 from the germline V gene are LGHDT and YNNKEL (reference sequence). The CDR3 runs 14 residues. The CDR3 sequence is CASSQWQGYNEQFF. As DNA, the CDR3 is TGTGCCAGCAGCCAATGGCAGGGGTACAATGAGCAGTTCTTC.